A selection of T cell receptor beta chains follows, all from one sample in a study of T-cell reconstitution after alpha-beta-depleted transplantation in children. TCRdb fed the PCR reads into MiXCR, producing one record per CDR3 protein. The sample holds about half a million distinct CDR3 sequences, 9.5% to 15% seen once. The sequencing here drew on PBMCs from the stem cell graft donor, taken from the stem cell graft. All receptors come from a human donor who donated a stem cell graft to a child with combined immunodeficiency. Both conserved end residues are part of each CDR3. Each record gives: J gene, V gene, clone size, D gene, CDR3 protein, CDR3 DNA. The D gene is left open where the match is weak. Clone size is given for some rows only: seen once, a few or many times, or a class if the clone is expanded.

>TRBJ2-3|TRBV10-2|few|TRBD1
CASSLTGGYTTDTQYF
TGCGCCAGCAGCCTTACAGGGGGTTATACAACCGATACGCAGTATTTT
>TRBJ2-3|TRBV6-4|many|NA
CASSDSNTDTQYF
TGTGCCAGCAGTGACTCGAACACAGATACGCAGTATTTT
>TRBJ1-6|TRBV9|few|NA
CASSVGGRGYSPLHF
TGTGCCAGCAGCGTAGGCGGCAGGGGTTATTCACCCCTCCACTTT
>TRBJ1-6|TRBV27|NA|NA
CASRIEQVGSSPLHF
TGTGCCAGCAGGATAGAACAGGTTGGAAGTTCACCCCTCCACTTT
>TRBJ2-2|TRBV10-3|few|NA
CAIFYVTGELFF
TGTGCCATCTTCTACGTCACCGGGGAGCTGTTTTTT
>TRBJ2-5|TRBV6-5|many|TRBD1
CASSYSGGQGQETQYF
TGTGCCAGCAGTTACTCGGGCGGACAGGGACAAGAGACCCAGTACTTC
>TRBJ1-1|TRBV5-1|NA|NA
CASSPGTTEAFF
TGCGCCAGCAGCCCGGGAACGACTGAAGCTTTCTTT
>TRBJ2-3|TRBV5-5|NA|TRBD1
CASSLAAWTGSKDTQYF
TGTGCCAGCAGCTTGGCGGCCTGGACAGGGTCGAAAGATACGCAGTATTTT
>TRBJ2-6|TRBV5-1|many|NA
CASRRGDDGANVLTF
TGCGCCAGCAGAAGGGGCGACGACGGGGCCAACGTCCTGACTTTC
>TRBJ1-1|TRBV7-9|many|NA
CASSLGPSEAFF
TGTGCCAGCAGCTTAGGTCCGTCTGAAGCTTTCTTT
>TRBJ1-1|TRBV19|NA|NA
CASNEGRNTEAFF
TGTGCCAGTAACGAGGGGCGGAACACTGAAGCTTTCTTT
>TRBJ2-1|TRBV15|many|TRBD1
CATSRDESRTGWQFF
TGTGCCACCAGCAGAGACGAATCACGGACAGGGTGGCAGTTCTTC
>TRBJ2-3|TRBV20-1|many|TRBD2
CSARDRRDYSTDTQYF
TGCAGTGCTAGAGATCGACGGGACTATAGCACAGATACGCAGTATTTT
>TRBJ2-1|TRBV7-3|few|NA
CASSLTGGLGEQFF
TGTGCCAGCAGCTTAACGGGCGGGCTGGGTGAGCAGTTCTTC
>TRBJ2-7|TRBV6-2/TRBV6-3|NA|TRBD1
CASVDRGASYEQYF
TGTGCCAGCGTCGACAGGGGAGCTTCCTACGAGCAGTACTTC
>TRBJ2-5|TRBV29-1|few|TRBD1
CSVAPGQLETQYF
TGCAGCGTCGCCCCGGGACAGCTAGAGACCCAGTACTTC
>TRBJ2-1|TRBV9|NA|NA
CASSEPTGDNEQFF
TGTGCCAGCAGCGAACCCACAGGAGACAATGAGCAGTTCTTC
>TRBJ1-2|TRBV29-1|many|NA
CSVVGVANYGYTF
TGCAGCGTTGTTGGGGTTGCTAACTATGGCTACACCTTC
>TRBJ2-1|TRBV4-3|once|TRBD2
CASSQISGSFNEQFF
TGCGCCAGCAGCCAGATTAGCGGGAGCTTCAATGAGCAGTTCTTC
>TRBJ2-7|TRBV12-3/TRBV12-4|few|NA
CASSSRDTAYEQYF
TGTGCCAGCAGTTCCCGGGACACAGCCTACGAGCAGTACTTC
>TRBJ2-1|TRBV5-1|NA|TRBD2
CASSKDSSGSLDEQFF
TGCGCCAGCAGCAAAGATTCTAGCGGGAGTCTGGATGAGCAGTTCTTC
>TRBJ1-1|TRBV12-3/TRBV12-4|many|NA
CASSSREGTEAFF
TGTGCCAGCAGTTCCAGGGAGGGCACTGAAGCTTTCTTT
>TRBJ2-5|TRBV6-2/TRBV6-3|few|NA
CASSLDSYGKTQYF
TGTGCCAGCAGTCTGGACAGCTATGGGAAGACCCAGTACTTC